The next 25 T cell receptor beta chains were all read from a single sample in a study of cytomegalovirus exposure and HLA in healthy donors. Primers: 60 Vbeta forward and 13 Jbeta reverse. Sequencing was performed with immunoSEQ multiplex PCR; in TCRdb, only in-frame clones are kept and a portion is missing. The table lists roughly 170,000 clones, 80% of them singletons. The sequencing input was PBMCs. The receptors were gathered from a boy between 10 and 17 years old in good health and CMV-seronegative.

The J gene is TRBJ2-5, the V gene TRBV4-2, with D hard to call. Trimming took 1 base from V and 2 from J, leaving 5 bases between them. The CDR3 runs to 13 residues. Looked up from germline, CDR1 is LGHNA and CDR2 is YNFKEQ. The CDR3 bases are TGTGCCAGCAGCCAAGGCAGGCAAGAGACCCAGTACTTC. It translates to CASSQGRQETQYF.

V is TRBV7-2 and J is TRBJ1-3, with 7 bases aligning to TRBD1. Per germline, CDR1 SGHTA and CDR2 FQGNSA. The CDR3 runs to 15 residues. After removal of 4 bases from V and 0 bases from J, the junction contained 3 bases not matched to a gene. The CDR3: CASSWDSFSGNTIYF. The CDR3 DNA reads as TGTGCCAGCAGCTGGGACAGTTTCTCTGGAAACACCATATATTTT.

This clone appeared a few times. The gene calls are TRBV7-6 and TRBJ2-1, with TRBD2 matching over 14 bases. J lost 9 bases, V lost 6 bases, and 4 bases had no gene match. The CDR3 runs to 14 residues. Germline V CDR1 and CDR2: SGHVS, FNYEAQ. The DNA for the CDR3 is TGTGCCAGCAGTGGGACTAGCGGGAGCTCTGAGCAGTTCTTC. Protein product: CASSGTSGSSEQFF.

This chain connects TRBV5-4 to TRBJ2-7, with a weak D call TRBD1 (5 bases). Trimming stripped 3 bases from V and 2 bases from J, with 15 bases between. From germline, CDR1 is SGHNT and CDR2 YYREEE (reference sequence). The CDR3 is 15 residues long. CDR3 protein: CASSSRQSVPYEQYF. CDR3 coding DNA: TGTGCCAGCAGCTCCCGACAGTCAGTTCCCTACGAGCAGTACTTC. Full variable domain (rest looked up from reference TRBV5-4 and TRBJ2-7): ETGVTQSPTHLIKTRGQQVTLRCSSQSGHNTVSWYQQALGQGPQFIFQYYREEENGRGNFPPRFSGLQFPNYSSELNVNALELDDSALYLCASSSRQSVPYEQYFGPGTRLTVT.

This clone was counted only a few times. The chain links TRBV29-1 to TRBJ2-3, with 9 nucleotides matching TRBD1. The V gene's germline CDR1 is SQVTM and CDR2 ANQGSEA. The CDR3 totals 13 residues. Trimming at V came to 6 bases and at J to 1 base, leaving 2 bases not matched to a gene. The CDR3 DNA reads as TGCAGCGTCCGGACAGGGGGCACAGATACGCAGTATTTT. Translating it yields CSVRTGGTDTQYF.

J is TRBJ2-7 and V is TRBV25-1; TRBD1 agrees at 11 bases. Per the germline V gene, CDR1 is MGHDK and CDR2 is SYGVNS. The CDR3 is made up of 14 amino acids. J lost 4 bases, V lost 4 bases, and 3 bases had no gene match. CDR3 region: CASSGGTGGYEQYF. CDR3 DNA: TGTGCCAGCAGTGGGGGGACAGGGGGGTACGAGCAGTACTTC.

This clone appeared a few times. This sequence joins TRBV7-9 and TRBJ2-1; 11 nucleotides match TRBD2. Per the germline V gene, CDR1 is SEHNR and CDR2 is FQNEAQ (reference sequence). This CDR3 is 18 amino acids long. V lost 8 bases and J lost 5; bases outside the gene matches: 17. CDR3 residues: CASEPGTATSGDDNEQFF. The CDR3 region has the DNA TGTGCCAGCGAACCCGGGACAGCGACTAGCGGGGACGACAATGAGCAGTTCTTC.

V usage is TRBV5-1 and J usage is TRBJ2-7; possible D gene TRBD2, 6 bases. This CDR3 has 14 amino acids. Germline CDR1 is SGHRS and CDR2 is YFSETQ. With 4 bases removed from V and 5 bases from J, the gap between germline ends came to 16 bases. CDR3 residues: CASSTMGGSDEQYF. The CDR3 nucleotides are TGCGCCAGCAGCACGATGGGGGGTTCCGACGAGCAGTACTTC.

To note about this clone: One junction end disagrees with the germline gene, perhaps due to a read error. V usage is TRBV7-9 and J usage is TRBJ2-7; D perhaps matches TRBD2 (5 bases). CDR1 SEHNR and CDR2 FQNEAQ come from the germline V gene (reference sequence). This CDR3 region has 12 residues. In DNA, the CDR3 is TGTTCCAGCAGCTTATCGGGGTACGAGCAGTACTTC. It encodes CSSSLSGYEQYF.

This sequence joins TRBV5-6 and TRBJ2-1; TRBD2 matches at 7 bases. CDR3 length equals 14 residues. Losses at the gene ends were 6 bases for V and 5 bases for J; bases not matched to a gene: 8. Germline values: CDR1 SGHDT, CDR2 YYEEEE. The CDR3 nucleotides are TGTGCCAGCAAACGGGGGGTTGGCCACAATGAGCAGTTCTTC. Its translation is CASKRGVGHNEQFF.

This clone was found a few times. This chain uses TRBV7-8 with TRBJ2-5, with 7 bases aligning to TRBD2. The CDR3 is 18 residues long. V shed 7 bases, J shed 1 base, and the junction held 18 bases outside the gene matches. In germline, CDR1 is SGHVS, CDR2 FQNEAQ. The CDR3 sequence is CASIHTAHAGVIQETQYF. The CDR3 bases are TGTGCCAGCATCCATACGGCACATGCGGGAGTGATCCAAGAGACCCAGTACTTC.

This chain joins TRBV25-1 and TRBJ1-3; TRBD1 agrees at 7 bases. Trimming at V came to 6 bases and at J to 4 bases, leaving 9 bases not matched to a gene. CDR1 is MGHDK and CDR2 is SYGVNS in the germline V gene. This CDR3 is 15 amino acids long. For the CDR3, the DNA is TGTGCCAGCAGGCCTGACAGGGCGGGAGGAAACACCATATATTTT. This encodes CASRPDRAGGNTIYF. The entire variable domain, with the rest obtained from reference TRBV25-1 and TRBJ1-3, is as follows: EADIYQTPRYLVIGTGKKITLECSQTMGHDKMYWYQQDPGMELHLIHYSYGVNSTEKGDLSSESTVSRIRTEHFPLTLESARPSHTSQYLCASRPDRAGGNTIYFGEGSWLTVV.

This clone was found a few times. The chain joins TRBV25-1 to TRBJ1-2; 7 positions match TRBD1. V dropped 1 base and J dropped 0; count of bases not matched to a gene: 8. The length of the CDR3 is 17 residues. Germline V gene lookup returns CDR1 MGHDK and CDR2 SYGVNS. This chain's CDR3 is CASSEFNRGVTNYGYTF. Written as DNA, the CDR3 is TGTGCCAGCAGTGAATTCAACAGGGGCGTTACTAACTATGGCTACACCTTC.

The J gene is TRBJ2-2, the V gene TRBV18; TRBD2 aligns across 8 bases. The CDR3 is made up of 17 amino acids. Per the germline V gene, CDR1 is KGHSH and CDR2 is LQKENI. V trimming: 1 base; J trimming: 2 bases; junction bases outside the gene matches: 6. The CDR3 region is CASSPLPAGVNTGELFF. CDR3 bases: TGTGCCAGCTCACCACTTCCAGCGGGAGTTAACACCGGGGAGCTGTTTTTT.

This chain links TRBV6-5 with TRBJ2-2; TRBD2 is a possible D gene (6 bases). This CDR3 region has 15 residues. Trimming took off 3 bases at V and 5 bases at J, with 13 bases between the two ends. Germline-derived CDR1 and CDR2 are MNHEY and SVGAGI. CDR3 nucleotide sequence: TGTGCCAGCAGTTATAATATCGGGAGAACCGGGGAGCTGTTTTTT. This codes for CASSYNIGRTGELFF.

The chain carries TRBV11-2 and TRBJ1-4, with 7 bases fitting TRBD1. V trimming: 5 bases; J trimming: 0 bases; junction bases outside the gene matches: 9. CDR1 is SGHAT, CDR2 FQNNGV, per germline. The CDR3 has 17 residues. CDR3 in DNA: TGTGCCAGCAGCCCCGGGACAGCTTTTGCAACTAATGAAAAACTGTTTTTT. This codes for CASSPGTAFATNEKLFF.

The rearrangement uses TRBV7-9 and TRBJ2-7; D not certain. V was clipped by 5 bases and J by 3 bases, with 5 bases between them. The CDR3 totals 11 residues. The germline V gene has CDR1 SEHNR and CDR2 FQNEAQ (reference sequence). CDR3 residues: CASSLIYEQYF. The CDR3 coding sequence is TGTGCCAGCAGCCTTATCTACGAGCAGTACTTC.

The J gene is TRBJ2-1, the V gene TRBV5-1, with 10 nucleotides matching TRBD1. This CDR3 contains 15 residues. CDR1 SGHRS and CDR2 YFSETQ come from the germline V gene. The trim removed 5 bases at V and 4 bases at J, leaving 6 bases unmatched. The DNA for the CDR3 is TGCGCCAGCAGGCCCGGGACAGGGGTTTACAATGAGCAGTTCTTC. This encodes CASRPGTGVYNEQFF.

This chain links TRBV4-1 with TRBJ1-1; possible D gene TRBD1, 6 bases. This CDR3 has 15 amino acids. Trimming shortened V by 3 bases and J by 1 base, and 12 bases separated the two germline ends. Per the germline V gene, CDR1 is MGHRA and CDR2 is YSYEKL. The CDR3 coding sequence is TGCGCCAGCAGCCATGCCGGGACAACGAACACTGAAGCTTTCTTT. It is translated as CASSHAGTTNTEAFF.

V gene TRBV6-5 combines with J gene TRBJ1-5; 7 bases map to TRBD1. J was trimmed by 7 bases and V by 7 bases; bases with no gene match: 7. The V gene's germline CDR1 is MNHEY and CDR2 SVGAGI. The CDR3 totals 13 residues. CDR3 DNA sequence: TGTGCCAGCAACAGGGGTTTAGGCCAGCCCCAGCATTTT. This codes for CASNRGLGQPQHF.

V and J are TRBV19 and TRBJ2-3; 8 nucleotides agree with TRBD1. With V trimmed by 0 bases and J by 1 base, 3 bases remained unmatched. Germline CDR1 and CDR2: LNHDA and SQIVND (reference sequence). The CDR3 is 16 amino acids. The CDR3 DNA reads TGTGCCAGTAGTATAGAACCAGGGGGCGGCACAGATACGCAGTATTTT. Translating gives CASSIEPGGGTDTQYF.

The gene calls are TRBV5-1 and TRBJ1-1; tentative D call: TRBD1 (6 bases). Germline-derived CDR1 and CDR2 are SGHRS and YFSETQ. This CDR3 contains 19 residues. V was shortened by 4 bases and J by 2 bases, with 27 bases between the two germline ends. CDR3 coding DNA: TGCGCCAGCAGCCGTGGAGACACTGCAGGGGTGTGGGTTAACACTGAAGCTTTCTTT. Amino acids: CASSRGDTAGVWVNTEAFF. The full variable domain, in which reference TRBV5-1 and TRBJ1-1 provide the parts outside the CDR3, is KAGVTQTPRYLIKTRGQQVTLSCSPISGHRSVSWYQQTPGQGLQFLFEYFSETQRNKGNFPGRFSGRQFSNSRSEMNVSTLELGDSALYLCASSRGDTAGVWVNTEAFFGQGTRLTVV.

V is TRBV16 and J is TRBJ1-1; 8 bases fit TRBD1. Germline assignment: CDR1 KGHSY and CDR2 FQNENV. V was pared by 4 bases and J by 4 bases, with 5 bases of the junction left unmatched. The CDR3 is made up of 14 amino acids. The chain's CDR3 is CASSRWTGSTEAFF. The CDR3 region has the DNA TGTGCCAGCAGCCGTTGGACAGGGAGCACTGAAGCTTTCTTT.

The table lists this clone with a count of one. V is TRBV4-3 and J is TRBJ2-1; D gene uncertain. Per germline, CDR1 LGHNA and CDR2 YSLEER. Trimming left V 4 bases short and J 2 bases short, with 21 bases between. CDR3 length equals 18 residues. The CDR3 protein is CASSPSLTVPSAYNEQFF. CDR3 in DNA: TGCGCCAGCAGCCCATCACTGACTGTCCCCAGCGCCTACAATGAGCAGTTCTTC.

The DNA for the CDR3 is TGTGCCACAGCAAAGGTTGGGCTGTTCAATGAGCAGTTCTTC. It encodes CATAKVGLFNEQFF. This chain joins TRBV13 and TRBJ2-1, with D hard to call. There are 14 residues in the CDR3. Germline values: CDR1 PRHDT, CDR2 FYEKMQ (reference sequence). V lost 10 bases to trimming and J lost 6 bases, with 19 bases between them.